Listed below are T cell receptor beta chains from one sample, sequenced in a study of post-analysis software for immune sequencing data. TCRdb passed the PCR reads through MiXCR, listing each CDR3 protein once. This table holds 600,000 to 750,000 distinct CDR3 sequences, approximately 59% found once. Material for sequencing was blood. The receptors here all came from a girl aged 2 to 9 with multiple sclerosis. Each CDR3 is given with its conserved first and last residue. The order of the fields is J gene, V gene, CDR3 length, D gene, clone size, CDR3 protein, CDR3 DNA. A D gene is named only where the DNA matches it firmly. Size tells how often a clone was seen (once, few, many) or the class of an expanded clone, and some rows leave it out.

>TRBJ2-1|TRBV6-2/TRBV6-3|12|-|few
CASSQTANEQFF
TGTGCCAGCAGCCAAACGGCCAATGAGCAGTTCTTC
>TRBJ2-5|TRBV20-1|15|-|-
CSARGPRTDQETQYF
TGCAGTGCTAGAGGGCCCCGGACGGACCAAGAGACCCAGTACTTC
>TRBJ1-1|TRBV14|13|TRBD1|-
CASSQEDRERAFF
TGTGCCAGCAGCCAAGAGGACAGGGAAAGAGCTTTCTTT
>TRBJ1-5|TRBV20-1|16|-|-
CSARDLVDGGNQPQHF
TGCAGTGCTAGAGATTTAGTAGACGGAGGCAATCAGCCCCAGCATTTT
>TRBJ1-2|TRBV3-1|14|-|few
CASSPIPGLGGYTF
TGTGCCAGCAGCCCCATCCCAGGGTTGGGTGGCTACACCTTC
>TRBJ2-5|TRBV20-1|15|-|few
CSARDDGAVGETQYF
TGCAGTGCTAGAGACGACGGGGCGGTCGGCGAGACCCAGTACTTC
>TRBJ2-7|TRBV5-5|15|TRBD1|-
CASSLTGTGPYEQYF
TGTGCCAGCAGCTTGACCGGGACAGGGCCCTACGAGCAGTACTTC
>TRBJ2-4|TRBV12-3/TRBV12-4|13|-|-
CAVARNPKNIQYF
TGTGCCGTCGCTCGAAACCCCAAAAACATTCAGTACTTC
>TRBJ2-1|TRBV9|15|TRBD2|few
CASSVVTSGTGEQFF
TGTGCCAGCAGCGTAGTTACTAGCGGGACAGGTGAGCAGTTCTTC
>TRBJ2-7|TRBV12-3/TRBV12-4|16|-|-
CASSPIGGGTRYEQYF
TGTGCCAGCAGTCCCATCGGGGGAGGAACCCGCTACGAGCAGTACTTC
>TRBJ2-7|TRBV5-1|16|TRBD2|-
CASSLAVASGFYEQYF
TGCGCCAGCAGCTTGGCCGTAGCTAGCGGTTTCTACGAGCAGTACTTC
>TRBJ1-2|TRBV12-3/TRBV12-4|12|-|-
CASSFPGIRYTF
TGTGCCAGCAGCTTCCCGGGGATCCGATACACCTTC
>TRBJ2-2|TRBV12-3/TRBV12-4|12|-|few
CASKRDTGELFF
TGTGCCAGCAAGAGGGATACCGGGGAGCTGTTTTTT
>TRBJ1-2|TRBV6-1|15|TRBD1|-
CASRGQGGPGYGYTF
TGTGCCAGCAGGGGACAGGGGGGACCGGGCTATGGCTACACCTTC
>TRBJ1-1|TRBV2|16|-|once
CASSEEGDRLNTEAFF
TGTGCCAGCAGCGAGGAAGGGGACCGGCTGAACACTGAAGCTTTCTTT
>TRBJ1-2|TRBV3-1|11|-|-
CASSVGKGYTF
TGTGCCAGCAGCGTCGGGAAAGGCTACACCTTC
>TRBJ1-1|TRBV12-3/TRBV12-4|14|-|-
CASSFGELNTEAFF
TGTGCCAGTAGTTTCGGAGAGCTAAACACTGAAGCTTTCTTT
>TRBJ2-1|TRBV6-5|16|TRBD1|-
CASSYSSDGTGGGQFF
TGTGCCAGCAGTTACTCAAGCGACGGGACAGGGGGTGGGCAGTTCTTC
>TRBJ2-1|TRBV10-3|12|-|-
CAISKEGGEQFF
TGTGCCATCAGTAAAGAGGGGGGTGAGCAGTTCTTC
>TRBJ1-1|TRBV29-1|14|-|-
CSVSLGTLNTEAFF
TGCAGCGTTAGTTTGGGCACCTTGAACACTGAAGCTTTCTTT
>TRBJ2-1|TRBV20-1|16|TRBD2|-
CSARDVGLAGNNEQFF
TGCAGTGCTAGAGATGTCGGGCTAGCGGGGAACAATGAGCAGTTCTTC
>TRBJ2-7|TRBV27|14|-|-
CASSFRDVPREQYF
TGTGCCAGCAGTTTCCGGGACGTCCCCCGCGAGCAGTACTTC
>TRBJ1-2|TRBV7-6|15|-|-
CASSAYRMGAEGYTF
TGTGCCAGCAGCGCTTACAGGATGGGAGCAGAGGGCTACACCTTC
>TRBJ2-5|TRBV4-1|16|-|-
CASSQGEGQSRETQYF
TGCGCCAGCAGCCAAGGAGAAGGCCAGTCCAGAGAGACCCAGTACTTC
>TRBJ2-7|TRBV4-1|15|-|-
CASSQARTSTYEQYF
TGCGCCAGCAGCCAAGCACGGACGAGTACCTACGAGCAGTACTTC
>TRBJ2-1|TRBV9|15|TRBD1|-
CASSVGGTGVNEQFF
TGTGCCAGCAGCGTAGGAGGGACAGGGGTCAATGAGCAGTTCTTC
>TRBJ1-2|TRBV27|14|-|-
CASSLFPGVNGCTF
TGTGCCAGCAGTTTATTTCCGGGGGTTAATGGCTGCACCTTC
>TRBJ2-1|TRBV7-9|14|-|once
CASSPEGLGGEQFF
TGTGCCAGCAGCCCCGAGGGCCTGGGCGGAGAGCAGTTCTTC
>TRBJ1-5|TRBV20-1|14|TRBD1|-
CSATDRGVYQPQHF
TGCAGTGCTACCGACAGGGGGGTTTATCAGCCCCAGCATTTT
>TRBJ2-3|TRBV7-2|13|-|few
CASSPKTPDTQYF
TGTGCCAGCAGTCCAAAGACCCCAGATACGCAGTATTTT
>TRBJ2-3|TRBV6-2/TRBV6-3|15|TRBD2|-
CASSDPRGGTDTQYF
TGTGCCAGCAGCGATCCCCGGGGGGGGACAGATACGCAGTATTTT
>TRBJ2-4|TRBV24-1|15|-|-
CASSLSGETKNIQYF
TGTGCCTCCAGCCTCTCGGGGGAAACCAAAAACATTCAGTACTTC
>TRBJ2-7|TRBV21-1|13|-|-
CASSKVESYEQYF
TGTGCCAGCAGCAAAGTGGAATCCTACGAGCAGTACTTC
>TRBJ2-3|TRBV7-2|13|-|few
CASSPGELYTQYF
TGTGCCAGCAGCCCGGGCGAGTTGTATACGCAGTATTTT
>TRBJ1-5|TRBV29-1|12|-|few
CSVVAGPGPQHF
TGCAGCGTTGTTGCCGGGCCCGGGCCCCAGCATTTT
>TRBJ1-1|TRBV29-1|13|-|few
CSVDREPNTEAFF
TGCAGCGTTGACAGGGAACCGAACACTGAAGCTTTCTTT
>TRBJ2-7|TRBV7-3|15|-|-
CASSLNPGHNYEQYF
TGTGCCAGCAGCTTAAACCCGGGACATAATTACGAGCAGTACTTC
>TRBJ2-1|TRBV5-5|16|-|-
CASSLDLSGRNNEQFF
TGTGCCAGCAGCTTAGATCTATCGGGTCGAAACAATGAGCAGTTCTTC
>TRBJ2-3|TRBV5-1|16|-|-
CASSELGGFSTDTQYF
TGCGCCAGCAGCGAACTGGGAGGATTTAGCACAGATACGCAGTATTTT
>TRBJ2-7|TRBV9|17|TRBD2|-
CASSERPTSGRSDEQYF
TGTGCCAGCAGCGAGAGGCCCACTAGCGGGAGGTCTGACGAGCAGTACTTC
>TRBJ2-3|TRBV7-2|17|-|few
CASSSLEDREFTDTQYF
TGTGCCAGCAGCTCGTTAGAGGACAGAGAGTTCACAGATACGCAGTATTTT